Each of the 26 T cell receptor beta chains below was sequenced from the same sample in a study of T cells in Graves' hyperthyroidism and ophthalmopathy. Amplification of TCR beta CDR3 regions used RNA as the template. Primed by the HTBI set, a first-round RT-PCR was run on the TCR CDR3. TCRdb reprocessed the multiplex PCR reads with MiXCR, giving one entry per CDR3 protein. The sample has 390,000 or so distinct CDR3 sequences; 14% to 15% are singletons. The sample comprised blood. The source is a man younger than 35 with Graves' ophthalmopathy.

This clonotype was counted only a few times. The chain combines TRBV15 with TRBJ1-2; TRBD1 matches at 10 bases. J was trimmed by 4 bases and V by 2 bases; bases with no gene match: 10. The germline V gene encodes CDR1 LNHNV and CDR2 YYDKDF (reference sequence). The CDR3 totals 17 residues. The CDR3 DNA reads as TGTGCCACCAGCAGAAAACCGGGACAGGGGACCTTCTATGGCTACACCTTC. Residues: CATSRKPGQGTFYGYTF.

The CDR3 DNA follows: TGTGCCACAGCGCCCGGGAGGCCCATGAACACTGAAGCTTTCTTT. It translates to CATAPGRPMNTEAFF. The chain is built from TRBV15 and TRBJ1-1; no clear D gene. This CDR3 spans 15 amino acids. The germline V gene has CDR1 LNHNV and CDR2 YYDKDF (reference sequence). Trimming shortened V by 9 bases and J by 0 bases, and 17 bases separated the two germline ends.

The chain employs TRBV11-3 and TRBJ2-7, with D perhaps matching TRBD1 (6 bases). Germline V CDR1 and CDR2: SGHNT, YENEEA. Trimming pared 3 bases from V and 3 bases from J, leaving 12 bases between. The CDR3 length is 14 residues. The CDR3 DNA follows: TGTGCCAGCAGCTTGGTTGGCAGGGGCTACGAGCAGTACTTC. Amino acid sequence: CASSLVGRGYEQYF. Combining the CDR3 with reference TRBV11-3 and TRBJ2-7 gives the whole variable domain EAGVVQSPRYKIIEKKQPVAFWCNPISGHNTLYWYLQNLGQGPELLIRYENEEAVDDSQLPKDRFSAERLKGVDSTLKIQPAELGDSAVYLCASSLVGRGYEQYFGPGTRLTVT.

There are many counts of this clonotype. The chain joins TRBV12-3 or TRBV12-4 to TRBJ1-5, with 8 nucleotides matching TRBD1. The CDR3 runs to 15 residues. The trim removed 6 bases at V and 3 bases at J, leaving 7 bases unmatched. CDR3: CASSTQGGYNQPQHF. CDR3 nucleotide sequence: TGTGCCAGCAGCACACAGGGGGGTTACAATCAGCCCCAGCATTTT.

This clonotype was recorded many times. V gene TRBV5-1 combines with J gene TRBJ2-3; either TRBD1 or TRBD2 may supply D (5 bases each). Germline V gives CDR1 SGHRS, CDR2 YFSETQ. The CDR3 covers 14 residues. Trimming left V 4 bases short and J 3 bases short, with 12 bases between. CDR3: CASSTSGQTDTQYF. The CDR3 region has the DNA TGCGCCAGCAGCACCTCGGGGCAAACAGATACGCAGTATTTT.

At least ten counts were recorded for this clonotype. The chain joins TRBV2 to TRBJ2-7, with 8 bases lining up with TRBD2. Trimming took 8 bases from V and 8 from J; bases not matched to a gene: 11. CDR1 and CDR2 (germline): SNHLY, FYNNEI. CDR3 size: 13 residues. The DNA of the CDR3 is TGTGCCAGCCGGGAGGGTAGCGCCCTCAAGCAGTACTTC. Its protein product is CASREGSALKQYF.

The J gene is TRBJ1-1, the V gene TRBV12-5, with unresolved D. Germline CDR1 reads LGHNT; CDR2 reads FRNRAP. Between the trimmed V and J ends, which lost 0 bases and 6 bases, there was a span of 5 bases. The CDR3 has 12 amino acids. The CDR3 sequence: CASGLVRSEAFF. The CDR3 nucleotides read TGTGCTAGTGGTTTGGTCCGCTCTGAAGCTTTCTTT.

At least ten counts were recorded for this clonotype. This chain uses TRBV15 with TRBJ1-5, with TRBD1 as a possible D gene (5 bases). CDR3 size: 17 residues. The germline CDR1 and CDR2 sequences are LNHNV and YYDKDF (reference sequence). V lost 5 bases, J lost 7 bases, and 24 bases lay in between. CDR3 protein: CATSGNSWTAKGQPQHF. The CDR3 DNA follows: TGTGCCACCAGCGGTAATTCATGGACTGCAAAGGGGCAGCCCCAGCATTTT.

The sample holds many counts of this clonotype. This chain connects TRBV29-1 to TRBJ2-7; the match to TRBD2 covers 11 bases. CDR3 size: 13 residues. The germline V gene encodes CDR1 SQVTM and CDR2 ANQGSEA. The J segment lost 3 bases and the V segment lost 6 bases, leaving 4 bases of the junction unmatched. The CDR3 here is CSVVTSGDYEQYF. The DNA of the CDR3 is TGCAGCGTGGTGACTAGCGGGGACTACGAGCAGTACTTC.

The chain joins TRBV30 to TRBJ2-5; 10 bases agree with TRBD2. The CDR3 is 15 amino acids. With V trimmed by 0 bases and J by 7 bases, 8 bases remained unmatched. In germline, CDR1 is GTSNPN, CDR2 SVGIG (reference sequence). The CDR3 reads CAWSVGTSEPGTQYF. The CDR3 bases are TGTGCCTGGAGTGTAGGGACTAGCGAACCCGGGACCCAGTACTTC.

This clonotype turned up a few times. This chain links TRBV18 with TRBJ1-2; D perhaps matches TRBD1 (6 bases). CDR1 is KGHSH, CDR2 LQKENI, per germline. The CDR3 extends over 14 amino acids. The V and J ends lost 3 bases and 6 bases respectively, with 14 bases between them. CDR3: CASSPRGGRDGYTF. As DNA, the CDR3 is TGTGCCAGCTCACCCCGGGGGGGGCGCGATGGCTACACCTTC.

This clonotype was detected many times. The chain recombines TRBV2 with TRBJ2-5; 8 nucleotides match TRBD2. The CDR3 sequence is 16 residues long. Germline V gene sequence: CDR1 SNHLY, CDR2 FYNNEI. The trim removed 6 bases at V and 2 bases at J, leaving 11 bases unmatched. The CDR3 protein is CASSLSGGDLQETQYF. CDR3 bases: TGTGCCAGCAGCTTAAGCGGGGGAGATCTTCAAGAGACCCAGTACTTC.

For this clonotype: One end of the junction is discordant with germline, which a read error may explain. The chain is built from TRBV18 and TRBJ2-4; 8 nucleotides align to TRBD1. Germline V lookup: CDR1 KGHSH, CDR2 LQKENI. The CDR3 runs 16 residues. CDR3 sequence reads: CVSSPPGQGAKNIQYF. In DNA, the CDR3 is TGTGTCAGCTCACCACCAGGGCAGGGGGCTAAAAACATTCAGTACTTC.

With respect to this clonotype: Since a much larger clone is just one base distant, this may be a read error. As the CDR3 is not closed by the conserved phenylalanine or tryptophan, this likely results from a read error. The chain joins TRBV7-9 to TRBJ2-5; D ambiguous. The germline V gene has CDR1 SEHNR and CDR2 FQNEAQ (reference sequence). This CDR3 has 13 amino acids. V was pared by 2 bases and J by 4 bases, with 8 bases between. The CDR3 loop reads CASSLPGGETQYL. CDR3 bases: TGTGCCAGCAGCTTACCGGGCGGAGAGACCCAGTACCTC.

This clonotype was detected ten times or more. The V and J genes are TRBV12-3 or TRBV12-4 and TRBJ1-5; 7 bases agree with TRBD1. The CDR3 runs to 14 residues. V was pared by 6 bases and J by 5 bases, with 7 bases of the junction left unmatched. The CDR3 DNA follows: TGTGCCAGCAGCTCACAGGGGATAGATCAGCCCCAGCATTTT. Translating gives CASSSQGIDQPQHF.

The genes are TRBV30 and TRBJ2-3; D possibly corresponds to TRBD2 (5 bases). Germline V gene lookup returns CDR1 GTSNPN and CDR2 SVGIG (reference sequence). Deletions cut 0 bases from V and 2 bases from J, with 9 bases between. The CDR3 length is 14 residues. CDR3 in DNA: TGTGCCTGGAGTGTCCAGCGGTTCACAGATACGCAGTATTTT. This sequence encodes CAWSVQRFTDTQYF.

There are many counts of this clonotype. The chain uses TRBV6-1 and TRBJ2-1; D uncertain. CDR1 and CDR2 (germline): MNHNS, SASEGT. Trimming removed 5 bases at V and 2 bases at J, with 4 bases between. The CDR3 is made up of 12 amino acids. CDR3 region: CASSRAYNEQFF. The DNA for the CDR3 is TGTGCCAGCAGTAGAGCCTACAATGAGCAGTTCTTC.

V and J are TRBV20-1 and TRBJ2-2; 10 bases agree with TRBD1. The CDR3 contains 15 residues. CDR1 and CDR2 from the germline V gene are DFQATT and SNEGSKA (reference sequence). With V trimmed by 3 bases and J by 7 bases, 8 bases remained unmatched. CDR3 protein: CSARRQGAKVGELFF. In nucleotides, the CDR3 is TGCAGTGCTAGGAGACAGGGGGCGAAGGTCGGGGAGCTGTTTTTT.

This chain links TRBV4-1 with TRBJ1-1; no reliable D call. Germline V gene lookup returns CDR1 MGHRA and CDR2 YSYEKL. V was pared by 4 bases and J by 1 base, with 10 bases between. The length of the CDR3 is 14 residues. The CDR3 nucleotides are TGCGCCAGCAGCCTATCGTCTAGGAACACTGAAGCTTTCTTT. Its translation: CASSLSSRNTEAFF.

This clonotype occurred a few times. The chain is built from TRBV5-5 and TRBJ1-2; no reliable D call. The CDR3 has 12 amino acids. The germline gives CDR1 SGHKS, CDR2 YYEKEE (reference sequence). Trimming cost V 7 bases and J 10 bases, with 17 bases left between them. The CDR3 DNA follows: TGTGCCAGCCTAGCCCCGTTCGAGGCCTACACCTTC. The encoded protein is CASLAPFEAYTF.

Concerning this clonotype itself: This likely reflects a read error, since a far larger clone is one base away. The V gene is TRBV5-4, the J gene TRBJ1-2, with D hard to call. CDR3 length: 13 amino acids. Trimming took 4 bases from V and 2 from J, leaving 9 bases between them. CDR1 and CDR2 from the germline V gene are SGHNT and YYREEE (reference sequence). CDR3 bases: TGTGCCAGCAGCGCGGACGGCAACTATGGCTACACCTTC. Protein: CASSADGNYGYTF.

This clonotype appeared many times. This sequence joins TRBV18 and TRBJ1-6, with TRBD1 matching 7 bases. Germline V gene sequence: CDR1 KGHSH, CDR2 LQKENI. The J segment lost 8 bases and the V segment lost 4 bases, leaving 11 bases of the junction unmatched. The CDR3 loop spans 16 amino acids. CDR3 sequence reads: CASSLDREYRYSPLHF. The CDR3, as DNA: TGTGCCAGCTCACTTGACAGGGAGTATCGGTATTCACCCCTCCACTTT.

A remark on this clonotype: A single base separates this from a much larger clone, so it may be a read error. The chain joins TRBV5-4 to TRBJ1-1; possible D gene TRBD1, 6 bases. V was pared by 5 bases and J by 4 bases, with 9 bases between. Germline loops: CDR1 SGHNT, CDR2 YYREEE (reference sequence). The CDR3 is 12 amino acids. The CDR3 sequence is CASRIGGTEAFF. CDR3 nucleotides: TGTGCCAGCAGAATAGGGGGCACTGAAGCTTTCTTT.

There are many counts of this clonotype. The CDR3 reads CASSTASGSSYEQYF. The CDR3 DNA reads TGTGCCAGCAGCACGGCTAGCGGCAGCTCCTACGAGCAGTACTTC. V and J are TRBV5-6 and TRBJ2-7; 7 nucleotides line up with TRBD2. The CDR3 runs 15 residues. Germline CDR1 and CDR2: SGHDT and YYEEEE. J was trimmed by 0 bases and V by 4 bases; bases with no gene match: 7.

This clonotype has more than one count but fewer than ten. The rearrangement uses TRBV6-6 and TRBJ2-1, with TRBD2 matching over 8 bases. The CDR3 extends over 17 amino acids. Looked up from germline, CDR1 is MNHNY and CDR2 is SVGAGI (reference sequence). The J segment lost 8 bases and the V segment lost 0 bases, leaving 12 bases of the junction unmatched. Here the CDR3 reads CASSYSPLAGWGDEQFF. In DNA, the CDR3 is TGTGCCAGCAGTTACTCTCCCCTAGCGGGTTGGGGCGATGAGCAGTTCTTC.

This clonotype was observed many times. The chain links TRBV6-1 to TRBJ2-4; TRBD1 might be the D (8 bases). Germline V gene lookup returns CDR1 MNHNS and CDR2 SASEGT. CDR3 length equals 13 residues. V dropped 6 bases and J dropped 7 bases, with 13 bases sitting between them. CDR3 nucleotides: TGTGCCAGCAGGGACAGGGAGGGGAACATTCAGTACTTC. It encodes CASRDREGNIQYF.